This T cell receptor (beta chain) was retrieved from a study of T cells in Graves' hyperthyroidism and ophthalmopathy. Study-level background: Peripheral blood was drawn at first diagnosis, prior to all treatment. General study results and limits: Ophthalmopathy got predicted by the model a median about 6.7 months before its onset.

From RNA transcripts, TCR beta CDR3 regions were amplified. During a first-round RT-PCR of the TCR CDR3, the HTBI primer set was used. TCRdb ran MiXCR on the multiplex PCR reads and lists one entry per CDR3 protein. The table has about 500,000 distinct CDR3 sequences, around 16% seen once. Turning to this clonotype: Its antigen is not known.

The V and J ends lost 3 bases and 2 bases respectively, with 11 bases between them. The V gene's germline CDR1 is GTSNPN and CDR2 SVGIG (reference sequence). The CDR3 is made up of 14 amino acids. The sample consisted of blood. The sequence was obtained from a woman aged 25 to 45 with Graves' ophthalmopathy. The chain joins TRBV30 to TRBJ2-4; TRBD2 is a possible D gene (5 bases). CDR3 sequence (DNA): TGTGCCTGGAGCGCCGCCGGGACCAAAAACATTCAGTACTTC. Residues: CAWSAAGTKNIQYF. Combining the CDR3 with reference TRBV30 and TRBJ2-4 gives the whole variable domain SQTIHQWPATLVQPVGSPLSLECTVEGTSNPNLYWYRQAAGRGLQLLFYSVGIGQISSEVPQNLSASRPQDRQFILSSKKLLLSDSGFYLCAWSAAGTKNIQYFGAGTRLSVL.